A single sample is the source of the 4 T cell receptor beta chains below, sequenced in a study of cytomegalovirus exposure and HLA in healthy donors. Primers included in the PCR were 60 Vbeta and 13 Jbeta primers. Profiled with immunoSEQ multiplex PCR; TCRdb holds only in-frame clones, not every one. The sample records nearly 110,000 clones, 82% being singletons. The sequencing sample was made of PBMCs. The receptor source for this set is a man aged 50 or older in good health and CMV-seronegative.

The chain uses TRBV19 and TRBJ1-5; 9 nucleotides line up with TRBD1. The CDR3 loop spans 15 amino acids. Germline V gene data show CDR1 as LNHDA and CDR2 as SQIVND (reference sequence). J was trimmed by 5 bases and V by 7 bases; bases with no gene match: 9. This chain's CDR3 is CASNPGQGSYQPQHF. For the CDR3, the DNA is TGTGCCAGTAATCCGGGACAGGGCAGTTATCAGCCCCAGCATTTT.

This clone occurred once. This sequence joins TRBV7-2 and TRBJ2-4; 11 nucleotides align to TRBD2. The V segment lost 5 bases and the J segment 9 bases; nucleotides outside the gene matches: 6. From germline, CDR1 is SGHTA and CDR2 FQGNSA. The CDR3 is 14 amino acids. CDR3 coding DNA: TGTGCCAGCAGCCCCCTTAGCGGGGGGGCCATTCAGTACTTC. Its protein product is CASSPLSGGAIQYF.

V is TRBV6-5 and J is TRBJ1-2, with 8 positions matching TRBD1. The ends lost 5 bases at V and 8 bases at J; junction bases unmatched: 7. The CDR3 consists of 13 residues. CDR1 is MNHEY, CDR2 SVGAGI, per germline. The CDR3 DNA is TGTGCCAGCAGTACCGGACAGGGATCGGGCTACACCTTC. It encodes CASSTGQGSGYTF.

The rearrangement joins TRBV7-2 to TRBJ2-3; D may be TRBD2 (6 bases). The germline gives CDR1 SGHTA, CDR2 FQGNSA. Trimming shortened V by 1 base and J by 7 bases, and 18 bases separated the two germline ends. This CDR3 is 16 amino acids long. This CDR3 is CASSLVVASAGHTQYF. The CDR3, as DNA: TGTGCCAGCAGCTTAGTCGTGGCTAGCGCCGGGCATACGCAGTATTTT. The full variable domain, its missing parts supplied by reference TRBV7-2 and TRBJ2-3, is GAGVSQSPSNKVTEKGKDVELRCDPISGHTALYWYRQSLGQGLEFLIYFQGNSAPDKSGLPSDRFSAERTGGSVSTLTIQRTQQEDSAVYLCASSLVVASAGHTQYFGPGTRLTVL.